This record covers a single T cell receptor beta chain. V lost 4 bases and J 3 bases, leaving 11 bases between the germline ends. CDR1 and CDR2 from the germline V gene are SGHRS and YFSETQ. The CDR3 runs to 14 residues. The entry originates in a study of blood T cell repertoires in COVID-19. At the level of the study: PBMCs, B-cell-depleted T cells, or T cells provided the cDNA or gDNA that made up the material.

Generated by immunoSEQ multiplex PCR, the TCRdb table keeps only in-frame clones and is missing some. The sample lists some 69,000 clones, about four fifths occurring once. The TCR comes from a woman in her 70s with acute or convalescent COVID-19. V is TRBV5-1 and J is TRBJ2-1, with D possibly matching TRBD2 (6 bases). The sequenced sample was peripheral blood. The CDR3 region has the DNA TGCGCCAGCAGCCCCCCGGGGGTCTACAATGAGCAGTTCTTC. Protein product: CASSPPGVYNEQFF.